The clone carrying this T cell receptor (beta chain) was seen a handful of times. The sample belongs to a study of cytomegalovirus exposure and HLA in healthy donors. Amplification used 60 Vbeta primers and 13 Jbeta primers. TCRdb keeps only in-frame clones here, not all; method: immunoSEQ multiplex PCR. Of some 140,000 clones in the sample, 75% to 90% are singletons; the top ten hold under 7%. Germline V gene lookup returns CDR1 MDHEN and CDR2 SYDVKM. The V segment lost 3 bases and the J segment 3 bases; nucleotides outside the gene matches: 7. The CDR3 contains 15 residues. Sequencing was performed on PBMCs. This TCR was recovered from a woman between 25 and 40 years old in good health and CMV-seropositive. The chain combines TRBV28 with TRBJ2-5, with 7 bases that match TRBD1. As DNA, the CDR3 is TGTGCCAGCAGTTTCGCGGACAGGCTGGAAGAGACCCAGTACTTC. Amino acids: CASSFADRLEETQYF.